A selection of T cell receptor beta chains follows, all from one sample in a study of cytotoxic CD8 clonotypes in ibrutinib-treated CLL. This table comes from immunoSEQ multiplex PCR, and its TCRdb copy is limited to in-frame clones, with some not included. This sample has approximately 190,000 clones, with roughly three quarters found just once. The source material was PBMCs, sampled after 12 months of ibrutinib treatment. The source is a human donor with chronic lymphocytic leukemia. Each CDR3 is given with its conserved first and last residue. Fields, in order: V gene, D gene, J gene, clone size, CDR3 protein, CDR3 DNA. D genes are given only for firm matches. A clone size is listed for some rows: how often the clone was seen (once, few, many), or a class if it is expanded.

v_call: TRBV5-6
d_call: -
j_call: TRBJ1-2
clone_size: -
cdr3_aa: CASSLLGRQGGSGYTF
cdr3_nt: TGTGCCAGCAGCTTACTAGGTCGGCAGGGAGGGTCTGGCTACACCTTC

v_call: TRBV2
d_call: TRBD1
j_call: TRBJ2-7
clone_size: -
cdr3_aa: CASSDIPGQGPYEQYF
cdr3_nt: TGTGCCAGCAGTGATATCCCGGGACAGGGTCCCTACGAGCAGTACTTC

v_call: TRBV7-8
d_call: -
j_call: TRBJ2-5
clone_size: -
cdr3_aa: CASSLDVITPDGETQYF
cdr3_nt: TGTGCCAGCAGTTTAGATGTAATCACGCCTGATGGGGAGACCCAGTACTTC

v_call: TRBV19
d_call: TRBD2
j_call: TRBJ2-1
clone_size: -
cdr3_aa: CASSIAGGGASYNEQFF
cdr3_nt: TGTGCCAGTAGTATAGCTGGCGGGGGGGCCTCCTACAATGAGCAGTTCTTC

v_call: TRBV6-5
d_call: -
j_call: TRBJ1-2
clone_size: -
cdr3_aa: CASSFGRHTSYGYTF
cdr3_nt: TGTGCCAGCAGTTTTGGGCGACATACCAGCTATGGCTACACCTTC

v_call: TRBV27
d_call: TRBD1
j_call: TRBJ2-3
clone_size: -
cdr3_aa: CASSLSSWVFRGTVDTQYF
cdr3_nt: TGTGCCAGCAGTTTATCAAGTTGGGTCTTCAGGGGGACCGTAGATACGCAGTATTTT

v_call: TRBV6-1
d_call: TRBD1
j_call: TRBJ2-7
clone_size: once
cdr3_aa: CASSEPGGSYEQYF
cdr3_nt: TGTGCCAGCAGTGAACCAGGGGGATCCTACGAGCAGTACTTC

v_call: TRBV12-5
d_call: TRBD2
j_call: TRBJ2-3
clone_size: many
cdr3_aa: CASGEGLAGDTDTQYF
cdr3_nt: TGTGCTAGTGGAGAGGGACTAGCGGGGGACACAGATACGCAGTATTTT

v_call: TRBV7-3
d_call: -
j_call: TRBJ1-5
clone_size: -
cdr3_aa: CASSLGAGQPQHF
cdr3_nt: TGTGCCAGCAGTCTAGGGGCAGGGCAGCCCCAGCATTTT

v_call: TRBV19
d_call: TRBD2
j_call: TRBJ2-1
clone_size: once
cdr3_aa: CASRGGRERGNEQFF
cdr3_nt: TGTGCCAGTAGAGGTGGGAGGGAGAGGGGCAATGAGCAGTTCTTC

v_call: TRBV11-2
d_call: -
j_call: TRBJ2-2
clone_size: -
cdr3_aa: CASRGRVGTLNTGELFF
cdr3_nt: TGTGCCAGCAGGGGTCGTGTAGGGACATTGAACACCGGGGAGCTGTTTTTT

v_call: TRBV28
d_call: -
j_call: TRBJ1-4
clone_size: -
cdr3_aa: CASSLPTVTNEKLFF
cdr3_nt: TGTGCCAGCAGTCTCCCGACAGTTACTAATGAAAAACTGTTTTTT

v_call: TRBV6-1
d_call: TRBD1
j_call: TRBJ2-5
clone_size: -
cdr3_aa: CASSESRGLNQYF
cdr3_nt: TGTGCCAGCAGTGAAAGCAGGGGGCTTAACCAGTACTTC

v_call: TRBV6-5
d_call: TRBD1
j_call: TRBJ1-1
clone_size: -
cdr3_aa: CASSYSSGGDTEAFF
cdr3_nt: TGTGCCAGCAGTTACTCGTCAGGGGGTGACACTGAAGCTTTCTTT

v_call: TRBV5-3
d_call: -
j_call: TRBJ2-5
clone_size: -
cdr3_aa: CARNYRHGQYF
cdr3_nt: TGTGCCAGAAACTACCGGCACGGCCAGTACTTC

v_call: TRBV5-6
d_call: TRBD1
j_call: TRBJ2-5
clone_size: -
cdr3_aa: CASSPDRATETQYF
cdr3_nt: TGTGCCAGCAGTCCGGACAGGGCGACCGAGACCCAGTACTTC

v_call: TRBV6-1
d_call: -
j_call: TRBJ2-7
clone_size: -
cdr3_aa: CASNPPGFSYEQYF
cdr3_nt: TGTGCCAGCAACCCTCCAGGGTTCTCCTACGAGCAGTACTTC

v_call: TRBV5-6
d_call: -
j_call: TRBJ2-7
clone_size: once
cdr3_aa: CASSIWTRIYEQYF
cdr3_nt: TGTGCCAGCAGCATCTGGACCCGTATCTACGAGCAGTACTTC

v_call: TRBV5-1
d_call: TRBD1
j_call: TRBJ1-4
clone_size: once
cdr3_aa: CASSLAGGTNEKLFF
cdr3_nt: TGCGCCAGCAGCTTGGCAGGGGGCACTAATGAAAAACTGTTTTTT

v_call: TRBV28
d_call: -
j_call: TRBJ2-6
clone_size: -
cdr3_aa: CASRWMGRTRSGANVLTF
cdr3_nt: TGTGCCAGCAGGTGGATGGGACGGACTCGCTCCGGGGCCAACGTCCTGACTTTC

v_call: TRBV5-5
d_call: -
j_call: TRBJ1-2
clone_size: -
cdr3_aa: CTSSPRLGRSNYGYTF
cdr3_nt: TGTACCAGCAGCCCAAGGCTCGGCAGGTCCAACTATGGCTACACCTTC

v_call: TRBV27
d_call: -
j_call: TRBJ2-2
clone_size: -
cdr3_aa: CASSLNTGELFF
cdr3_nt: TGTGCCAGCAGTTTGAACACCGGGGAGCTGTTTTTT

v_call: TRBV18
d_call: TRBD1
j_call: TRBJ1-2
clone_size: -
cdr3_aa: CASSPPSEGARHGYTF
cdr3_nt: TGTGCCAGCTCACCACCAAGCGAGGGGGCCCGACATGGCTACACCTTC

v_call: TRBV5-1
d_call: TRBD2
j_call: TRBJ2-2
clone_size: -
cdr3_aa: CASSRGTSGRNTGELFF
cdr3_nt: TGCGCCAGCAGCCGGGGGACTAGCGGGAGGAACACCGGGGAGCTGTTTTTT

v_call: TRBV2
d_call: -
j_call: TRBJ1-2
clone_size: -
cdr3_aa: CASSEAEDGRSF
cdr3_nt: TGTGCCAGCAGTGAAGCGGAAGACGGGCGGTCCTTC

v_call: TRBV27
d_call: -
j_call: TRBJ1-6
clone_size: -
cdr3_aa: CASSLDGGYPWALHF
cdr3_nt: TGTGCCAGCAGTTTAGATGGAGGGTACCCTTGGGCCCTCCACTTT

v_call: TRBV21-1
d_call: -
j_call: TRBJ1-2
clone_size: few
cdr3_aa: CASSKLRGLNDYGYTF
cdr3_nt: TGTGCCAGCAGCAAGCTCAGGGGGCTGAATGACTATGGCTACACCTTC

v_call: TRBV10-3
d_call: TRBD1
j_call: TRBJ2-7
clone_size: -
cdr3_aa: CAIRRDRSYEQYF
cdr3_nt: TGTGCCATCAGGAGGGACAGGTCCTACGAGCAGTACTTC

v_call: TRBV5-1
d_call: -
j_call: TRBJ1-2
clone_size: few
cdr3_aa: CASSPGRPVHYGYTF
cdr3_nt: TGCGCCAGCAGCCCGGGTCGCCCTGTGCACTATGGCTACACCTTC

v_call: TRBV18
d_call: -
j_call: TRBJ2-1
clone_size: once
cdr3_aa: CASSFGVGGHYNEQFF
cdr3_nt: TGTGCCAGCTCATTTGGTGTAGGGGGGCACTACAATGAGCAGTTCTTC

v_call: TRBV7-9
d_call: -
j_call: TRBJ1-3
clone_size: -
cdr3_aa: CASRTIRGPSSGNTIYF
cdr3_nt: TGTGCCAGCAGGACTATAAGAGGACCTAGCTCTGGAAACACCATATATTTT

v_call: TRBV2
d_call: -
j_call: TRBJ1-2
clone_size: -
cdr3_aa: CASSESAQLYGYTF
cdr3_nt: TGTGCCAGCAGTGAATCGGCTCAGCTTTATGGCTACACCTTC

v_call: TRBV4-2
d_call: TRBD2
j_call: TRBJ2-3
clone_size: once
cdr3_aa: CASSRSGVSTDTQYF
cdr3_nt: TGTGCCAGCAGCCGGAGCGGGGTGAGCACAGATACGCAGTATTTT

v_call: TRBV11-2
d_call: -
j_call: TRBJ2-5
clone_size: -
cdr3_aa: CASSPNVYETQYF
cdr3_nt: TGTGCCAGCAGCCCCAACGTTTACGAGACCCAGTACTTC

v_call: TRBV14
d_call: -
j_call: TRBJ1-2
clone_size: -
cdr3_aa: CASSQEWGGYGYTF
cdr3_nt: TGTGCCAGCAGCCAAGAGTGGGGGGGCTATGGCTACACCTTC

v_call: TRBV7-9
d_call: TRBD2
j_call: TRBJ2-1
clone_size: -
cdr3_aa: CASSSLAGGTSYNEQFF
cdr3_nt: TGTGCCAGCAGCTCTCTAGCGGGGGGTACCTCCTACAATGAGCAGTTCTTC

v_call: TRBV27
d_call: TRBD1
j_call: TRBJ1-1
clone_size: few
cdr3_aa: CASSSRKGANTEAFF
cdr3_nt: TGTGCCAGCAGTTCACGGAAGGGGGCGAACACTGAAGCTTTCTTT

v_call: TRBV5-4
d_call: TRBD2
j_call: TRBJ2-1
clone_size: -
cdr3_aa: CASSQERGTYNEQFF
cdr3_nt: TGTGCCAGCAGCCAAGAGCGGGGGACCTACAATGAGCAGTTCTTC

v_call: TRBV6-5
d_call: TRBD1
j_call: TRBJ1-2
clone_size: -
cdr3_aa: CASSLTDRELGYTF
cdr3_nt: TGTGCCAGCAGTCTCACGGACAGGGAGCTTGGCTACACCTTC

v_call: TRBV7-8
d_call: TRBD1
j_call: TRBJ1-4
clone_size: -
cdr3_aa: CASSYRQGSEKLFF
cdr3_nt: TGTGCCAGCAGCTACCGACAGGGGAGTGAAAAACTGTTTTTT

v_call: TRBV2
d_call: -
j_call: TRBJ2-7
clone_size: -
cdr3_aa: CASSQGISYEQYF
cdr3_nt: TGTGCCAGCAGCCAGGGGATTTCCTACGAGCAGTACTTC

v_call: TRBV7-9
d_call: -
j_call: TRBJ2-3
clone_size: few
cdr3_aa: CASSLIADTQYF
cdr3_nt: TGTGCCAGCAGCTTAATCGCAGATACGCAGTATTTT

v_call: TRBV19
d_call: TRBD2
j_call: TRBJ2-3
clone_size: many
cdr3_aa: CASSIVLRLAGGPTDTQYF
cdr3_nt: TGTGCCAGTAGTATAGTTCTAAGACTAGCGGGGGGGCCTACAGATACGCAGTATTTT

v_call: TRBV9
d_call: TRBD2
j_call: TRBJ2-1
clone_size: -
cdr3_aa: CASSVPGGSNEQFF
cdr3_nt: TGTGCCAGCAGCGTACCCGGGGGGTCCAATGAGCAGTTCTTC

v_call: TRBV28
d_call: -
j_call: TRBJ1-5
clone_size: -
cdr3_aa: CASRLDSGYQPQHF
cdr3_nt: TGTGCCAGCAGATTAGACAGTGGCTATCAGCCCCAGCATTTT

v_call: TRBV28
d_call: -
j_call: TRBJ2-7
clone_size: -
cdr3_aa: CASSFQGYQLSYEQYF
cdr3_nt: TGTGCCAGCAGTTTCCAGGGGTACCAGCTCTCCTACGAGCAGTACTTC

v_call: TRBV5-1
d_call: TRBD2
j_call: TRBJ2-2
clone_size: -
cdr3_aa: CASSLLPSGNTGELFF
cdr3_nt: TGCGCCAGCAGCCTCCTCCCTAGCGGGAACACCGGGGAGCTGTTTTTT

v_call: TRBV18
d_call: TRBD1
j_call: TRBJ1-2
clone_size: -
cdr3_aa: CASSPDRRGGYGYTF
cdr3_nt: TGTGCCAGCTCACCGGACAGGAGGGGAGGGTATGGCTACACCTTC